The present T cell receptor (beta chain) was sequenced within a study of T cell repertoires in cytomegalovirus infection. About the research overall: The public TCR beta signatures pointed to both CMV infection and matching HLA type.

General study points: CMV carriers with the relevant HLA were identified by cumulative public TCR beta family frequency.

Only a few counts were recorded for this clonotype. Its antigen is currently unknown. In TCRdb, the reads were re-called with MiXCR into one record per CDR3 protein. The sample consists of hundreds of thousands of distinct CDR3 sequences, approximately 34% of them appearing once. Germline CDR1 and CDR2: DFQATT and SNEGSKA (reference sequence). The CDR3 runs 15 residues. The V gene is TRBV20-1, the J gene TRBJ1-1; TRBD1 aligns across 8 bases. The sequence was collected from a human donor in good health (CMV status not recorded). Some clones in this sample may be carry-over from other donors' samples. The sequenced sample was PBMCs. CDR3 in DNA: TGCAGGGCGCCGGACCCGGGACAGGCGAACACTGAAGCTTTCTTT. Translation: CRAPDPGQANTEAFF.